The T cell receptor (beta chain) described here comes from a study of naive and memory T cell subsets. Germline V gives CDR1 DFQATT, CDR2 SNEGSKA (reference sequence). The length of the CDR3 is 12 residues. V was shortened by 3 bases and J by 4 bases, with 10 bases between the two germline ends. Both TRBC1 and TRBC2 were covered by a beta constant-region primer of two equimolar oligonucleotides. TCRdb fed the UMI-ligation and nested PCR reads into MiXCR, producing one record per CDR3 protein. The sample contains 140,000 to 150,000 distinct CDR3 sequences, 17% of which appear only once. Separate alpha and beta amplification began at the second PCR step.

Material: naive CD4+ T cells from blood. The sequence derives from a human donor in good health. This chain connects TRBV20-1 to TRBJ2-7, with TRBD1 as a possible D gene (6 bases). The chain's CDR3 is CSARSGTYEQYF. The CDR3 DNA follows: TGCAGTGCTAGGTCCGGGACATACGAGCAGTACTTC.